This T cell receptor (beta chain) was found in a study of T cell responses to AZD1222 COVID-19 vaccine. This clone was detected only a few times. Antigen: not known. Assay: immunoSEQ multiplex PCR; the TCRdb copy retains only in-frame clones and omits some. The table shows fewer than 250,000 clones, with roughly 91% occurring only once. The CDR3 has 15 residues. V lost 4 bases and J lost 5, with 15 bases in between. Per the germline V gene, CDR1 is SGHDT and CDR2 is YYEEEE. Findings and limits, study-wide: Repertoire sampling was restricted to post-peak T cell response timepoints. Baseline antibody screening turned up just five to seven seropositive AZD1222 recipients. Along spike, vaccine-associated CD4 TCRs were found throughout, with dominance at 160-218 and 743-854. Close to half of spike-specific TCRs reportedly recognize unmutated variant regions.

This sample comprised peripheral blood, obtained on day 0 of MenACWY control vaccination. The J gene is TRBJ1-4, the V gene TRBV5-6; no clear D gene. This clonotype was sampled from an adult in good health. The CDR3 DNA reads TGTGCCAGCAGCGAAGGCTGGGGTAAAAATGAAAAACTGTTTTTT. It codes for CASSEGWGKNEKLFF.